One sample yielded the 8 T cell receptor beta chains listed below, sequenced in a study of T-cell reconstitution after alpha-beta-depleted transplantation in children. Preparation of the TCRbeta library used unique molecular identifiers. TCRdb processed the PCR reads anew with MiXCR; each CDR3 protein has one entry. Here the sample spans 450,000 to 600,000 distinct CDR3 sequences, under 15% being singletons. The sequencing used PBMCs, mostly from graft donor cells, collected 360 days after TCRalphabeta/CD19-depleted stem cell transplant. The receptors stem from a male patient between 10 and 17 years old who had a stem cell transplant for acute myeloid leukemia, so the T cells may come from the graft donor.

This clonotype was picked up a small number of times. The rearrangement links TRBV28 to TRBJ2-7, with 8 nucleotides matching TRBD1. This CDR3 is 14 amino acids long. The V gene end was trimmed by 8 bases and the J gene end by 10 bases; junction bases not matched to a gene: 16. The V gene's germline CDR1 is MDHEN and CDR2 SYDVKM. CDR3: CASRRTGWDSSQYF. CDR3 nucleotide sequence: TGTGCCAGCCGACGGACAGGGTGGGACTCCTCCCAGTACTTC.

This clonotype was found once. V usage is TRBV27 and J usage is TRBJ2-5; TRBD1 matches 8 bases. This CDR3 has 14 amino acids. CDR1 is MNHEY, CDR2 SMNVEV, per germline (reference sequence). V lost 3 bases and J lost 4; bases outside the gene matches: 4. The CDR3 DNA reads TGTGCCAGCAGTTTTTTGGGACAGGCAGAGACCCAGTACTTC. Translating it yields CASSFLGQAETQYF.

The V gene is TRBV20-1, the J gene TRBJ2-2, with 7 bases that match TRBD2. The CDR3 runs to 16 residues. V shed 6 bases and J 2 bases; nucleotides not matched to a gene: 12. The germline gives CDR1 DFQATT, CDR2 SNEGSKA (reference sequence). The CDR3 sequence is CSAGAGRGFNTGELFF. In DNA, the CDR3 is TGCAGTGCCGGAGCGGGGCGGGGTTTCAACACCGGGGAGCTGTTTTTT.

This clonotype has a handful of counts. The CDR3 DNA reads as TGCAGTGCTAGACCCCCGGGAGTGACCCTCTACGAGCAGTACTTC. It yields the protein CSARPPGVTLYEQYF. The chain recombines TRBV20-1 with TRBJ2-7; D is perhaps TRBD2 (6 bases). The CDR3 runs 15 residues. Germline values: CDR1 DFQATT, CDR2 SNEGSKA (reference sequence). V was clipped by 2 bases and J by 3 bases, with 17 bases between them.

In this sample, this clonotype turned up many times. The chain is built from TRBV28 and TRBJ2-2, with TRBD1 identical over 11 bases. This CDR3 region has 16 residues. Germline V gene data show CDR1 as MDHEN and CDR2 as SYDVKM. The J segment lost 5 bases and the V segment lost 3 bases, leaving 5 bases of the junction unmatched. The CDR3 sequence is CASSFGTGGGTGELFF. DNA of the CDR3: TGTGCCAGCAGTTTCGGGACAGGGGGGGGAACCGGGGAGCTGTTTTTT.

The chain joins TRBV28 to TRBJ2-7; the D is unclear. The V and J ends lost 5 bases and 3 bases respectively, with 17 bases between them. The germline V gene encodes CDR1 MDHEN and CDR2 SYDVKM. The CDR3 is 15 amino acids. CDR3 loop: CASSPGRGFVYEQYF. In DNA, the CDR3 is TGTGCCAGCAGTCCAGGTAGAGGATTTGTCTACGAGCAGTACTTC.

This sequence joins TRBV3-1 and TRBJ2-7, with D possibly being TRBD1 (6 bases). The CDR3 covers 17 residues. V shed 0 bases and J shed 2 bases, with 17 bases lying between them. Per germline, CDR1 LGHDT and CDR2 YNNKEL (reference sequence). CDR3 amino acids: CASSQDGAGAIPYEQYF. CDR3 nucleotides: TGTGCCAGCAGCCAAGATGGGGCAGGGGCAATCCCCTACGAGCAGTACTTC.

In its sample, this clonotype was seen a few times. The chain couples TRBV20-1 to TRBJ2-7; D might be TRBD2 (5 bases). CDR1 DFQATT and CDR2 SNEGSKA come from the germline V gene (reference sequence). Trimming removed 5 bases from V and 6 bases from J, with 26 bases in between. The CDR3 loop spans 16 amino acids. The CDR3 DNA is TGCAGTGCTCCCGGAGGAGGAGCGGCCCATGGGTTCGAGCAGTACTTC. Translated: CSAPGGGAAHGFEQYF.